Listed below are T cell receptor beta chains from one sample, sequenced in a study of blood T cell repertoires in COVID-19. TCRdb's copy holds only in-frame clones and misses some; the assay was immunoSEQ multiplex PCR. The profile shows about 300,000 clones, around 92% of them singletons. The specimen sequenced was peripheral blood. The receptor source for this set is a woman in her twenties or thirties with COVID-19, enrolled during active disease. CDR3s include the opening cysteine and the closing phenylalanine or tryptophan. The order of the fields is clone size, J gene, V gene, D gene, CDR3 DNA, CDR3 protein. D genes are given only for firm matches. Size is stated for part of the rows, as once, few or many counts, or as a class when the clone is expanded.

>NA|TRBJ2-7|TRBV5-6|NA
TGTGCCAGCAGCACGGGTCTCAACTACGAGCAGTACTTC
CASSTGLNYEQYF
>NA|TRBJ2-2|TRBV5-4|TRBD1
TGTGCCAGCAGCACCAGGGGGCGTAACACCGGGGAGCTGTTTTTT
CASSTRGRNTGELFF
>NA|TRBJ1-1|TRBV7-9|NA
TGTGCCAGCAGCTTAGAGTTGCAGGGAGGCGCTTTCTTT
CASSLELQGGAFF
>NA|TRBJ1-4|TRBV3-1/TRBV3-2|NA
TGTGCCAGCAGCCAAGAGAGGCAGCGGTATGAAAAACTGTTTTTT
CASSQERQRYEKLFF
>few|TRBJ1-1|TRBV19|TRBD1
TGTGCCAGTAGGTCCCACAGGGGGCGCGAGCTGAACACTGAAGCTTTCTTT
CASRSHRGRELNTEAFF
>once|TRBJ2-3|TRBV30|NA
TGTGCCTGGACCTGGACATCTGCAGATACGCAGTATTTT
CAWTWTSADTQYF
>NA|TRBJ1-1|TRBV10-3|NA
TGTGCCACCGGCCGGGGTTCCACTGAAGCTTTCTTT
CATGRGSTEAFF
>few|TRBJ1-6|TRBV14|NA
TGTGCCAGCACCGGCTCCTATAATTCACCCCTCCACTTT
CASTGSYNSPLHF
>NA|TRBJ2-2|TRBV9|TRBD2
TGTGCCAGCAGCTTTCTACTAGCGGGGGGGCACTTGGGCACCGGGGAGCTGTTTTTT
CASSFLLAGGHLGTGELFF
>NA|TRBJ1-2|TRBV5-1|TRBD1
TGCGCCAGCAGCTTGGCACCGGCAGGGGGCTTTGGCTACACCTTC
CASSLAPAGGFGYTF
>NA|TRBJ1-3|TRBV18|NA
TGTGCCAGCTCACTCGGACTCCCGGCAGGGGACACCATATATTTT
CASSLGLPAGDTIYF
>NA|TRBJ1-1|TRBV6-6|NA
TGTGCCAGCAGTTACCGAGGTGCCACTGAAGCTTTCTTT
CASSYRGATEAFF
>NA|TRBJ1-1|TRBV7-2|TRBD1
TGTGCCAGCAGCTTAGCCGCCATAACAGGGGTAATGAACACTGAAGCTTTCTTT
CASSLAAITGVMNTEAFF
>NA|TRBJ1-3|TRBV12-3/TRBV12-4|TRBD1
TGTGCCACCACGGACAGGGCTGGAAACACCATATATTTT
CATTDRAGNTIYF
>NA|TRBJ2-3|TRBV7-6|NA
TGTGCCAGCAGCGACTTTTCCGACAGAGCAGATACGCAGTATTTT
CASSDFSDRADTQYF
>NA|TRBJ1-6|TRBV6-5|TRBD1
TGTGCCAGCAGTTACGGACAGGGCGGAGGCTATTCACCCCTCCACTTT
CASSYGQGGGYSPLHF
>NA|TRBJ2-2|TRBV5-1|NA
TGCGCCAGCAGCTTGAGTCCCTATCTCGCGAACACCGGGGAGCTGTTTTTT
CASSLSPYLANTGELFF
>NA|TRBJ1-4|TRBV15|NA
TGTGCCACCAGCGGGGGGAGGAGGTATAATGAAAAACTGTTTTTT
CATSGGRRYNEKLFF
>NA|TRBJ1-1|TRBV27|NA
TGTGCCAGCAGTTATCGGAGGATGAACACTGAAGCTTTCTTT
CASSYRRMNTEAFF
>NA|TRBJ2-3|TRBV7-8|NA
TGTGCCAGCAGCTTAGAAGTGAGGGCCTCTTCACCGCAGTATTTT
CASSLEVRASSPQYF
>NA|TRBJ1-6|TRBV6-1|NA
TGTGCCAGCAGTGAAAGCGGGGGGGGCTCACCCCTCCACTTT
CASSESGGGSPLHF
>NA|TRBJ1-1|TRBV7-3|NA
TGTGCCAGCAGCTTAACAGGGGTAACTGAAGCTTTCTTT
CASSLTGVTEAFF
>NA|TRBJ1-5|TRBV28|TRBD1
TGTGCCAGCAGTTTAGGGACAGGCCATCAGCCCCAGCATTTT
CASSLGTGHQPQHF
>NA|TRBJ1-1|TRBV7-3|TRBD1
TGTGCCAGCAGCAGCAGGGGGATCCGGAACACTGAAGCTTTCTTT
CASSSRGIRNTEAFF
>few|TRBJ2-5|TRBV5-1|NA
TGCGCCAGCAGCAAGGCTTATGGGGGCGGGGAGACCCAGTACTTC
CASSKAYGGGETQYF
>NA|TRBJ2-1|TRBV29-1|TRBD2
TGCAGCGCATCGGGCGGGACTAGCGGGGGGTACAATGAGCAGTTCTTC
CSASGGTSGGYNEQFF
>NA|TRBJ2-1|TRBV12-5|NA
TGTGCTAGTGGTTCGACGGGACATCAGTTCTTC
CASGSTGHQFF
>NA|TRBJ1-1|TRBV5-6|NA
TGTGCCAGCAGCCGGTACTCCGGGGCTGAAGCTTTCTTT
CASSRYSGAEAFF
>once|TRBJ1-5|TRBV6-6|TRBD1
TGTGCCAGCAGTTCCGGGGACAGGAGCAATCAGCCCCAGCATTTT
CASSSGDRSNQPQHF
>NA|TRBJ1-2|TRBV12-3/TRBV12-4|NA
TGTGCCAGCAGCCCGGGACTGTACTATGGCTACACCTTC
CASSPGLYYGYTF
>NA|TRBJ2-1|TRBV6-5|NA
TGTGCCAGCAGTCTCAGCTACAATGAGCAGTTCTTC
CASSLSYNEQFF
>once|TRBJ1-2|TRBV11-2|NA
TGTGCCAGCAGCCCCGGTGGGGGGGGTGGCTACACCTTC
CASSPGGGGGYTF
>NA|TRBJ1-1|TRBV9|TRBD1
TGTGCCAGCAGCCCTCCGGGACAGAGAAACACTGAAGCTTTCTTT
CASSPPGQRNTEAFF
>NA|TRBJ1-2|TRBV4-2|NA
TGTGCCAGCAGCCGGAGGGGGGGAGCCAACTATGGCTACACCTTC
CASSRRGGANYGYTF
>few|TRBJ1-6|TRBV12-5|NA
TGTGCTAGTGGTAACGACAGGCACTATAATTCACCCCTCCACTTT
CASGNDRHYNSPLHF
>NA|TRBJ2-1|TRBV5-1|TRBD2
TGCGCCAGCAGCTTGACCGGGACTAGAAGGGTGTTTAGCTACAATGAGCAGTTCTTC
CASSLTGTRRVFSYNEQFF
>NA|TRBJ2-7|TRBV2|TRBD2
TGTGCCAGCAGTGGGCGGGGGGCTCACGAGCAGTACTTC
CASSGRGAHEQYF
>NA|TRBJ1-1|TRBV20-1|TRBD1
TGCAGTGCTAGTGGGACAGGTACACTGAGGGGGACTGAAGCTTTCTTT
CSASGTGTLRGTEAFF
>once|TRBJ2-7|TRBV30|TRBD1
TGTGCCTGGAGGTACGACAGGGGAACCTACGAGCAGTACTTC
CAWRYDRGTYEQYF
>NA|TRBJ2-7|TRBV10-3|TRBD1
TGTGCCATCTCAAAGGGAGCGGGACAGGGGGCCTACGAGCAGTACTTC
CAISKGAGQGAYEQYF
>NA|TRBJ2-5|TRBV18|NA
TGTGCCAGCTCACCCGCAGGGATCCAAGAGACCCAGTACTTC
CASSPAGIQETQYF
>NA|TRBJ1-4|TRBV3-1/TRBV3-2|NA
TGTGCCAGCAGCCAAGACTTGGCAGGGGTGGGAGAAAAACTGTTTTTT
CASSQDLAGVGEKLFF
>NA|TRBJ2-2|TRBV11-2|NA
TGTGCCAGCAGCGGAGACACCGGGGAGCTGTTTTTT
CASSGDTGELFF
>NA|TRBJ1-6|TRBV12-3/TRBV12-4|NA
TGTGCCAGCGCGGGGGCGAATTCACCCCTCCACTTT
CASAGANSPLHF
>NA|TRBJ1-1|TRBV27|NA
TGTGCCAGCAGTTTATTCTGGGAGAGCACTGAAGCTTTCTTT
CASSLFWESTEAFF
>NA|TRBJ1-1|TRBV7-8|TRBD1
TGTGCCAGCAGCTTAAAAAGGATCCAGGGGGCAGGCGGGTCTGAAGCTTTCTTT
CASSLKRIQGAGGSEAFF
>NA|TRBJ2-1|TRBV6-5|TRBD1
TGTGCCAGCAGTACAGGGACAGGGACGTACAATGAGCAGTTCTTC
CASSTGTGTYNEQFF
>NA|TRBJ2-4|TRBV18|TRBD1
TGTGCCAGCTCCCCGGACAGGGAAACCAAAAACATTCAGTACTTC
CASSPDRETKNIQYF
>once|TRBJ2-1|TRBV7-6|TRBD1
TGTGCCAGCACCACTTTGCCAGGGGGCTACAATGAGCAGTTCTTC
CASTTLPGGYNEQFF
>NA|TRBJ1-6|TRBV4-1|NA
TGCGCCAGCAGCCAAGAAACACTGACTAGCTCCTATAATTCACCCCTCCACTTT
CASSQETLTSSYNSPLHF
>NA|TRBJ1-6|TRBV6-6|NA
TGTGCCAGCAGTTACGGAGGAGGTTCACCCCTCCACTTT
CASSYGGGSPLHF
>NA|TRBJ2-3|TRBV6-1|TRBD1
TGTGCCAGCAGTGAATGGACAGGGGGGTTGACAGATACGCAGTATTTT
CASSEWTGGLTDTQYF
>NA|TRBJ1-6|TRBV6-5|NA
TGTGCCAGCAGTTACTCGCCAGGGTTACCACCCCTCCACTTT
CASSYSPGLPPLHF
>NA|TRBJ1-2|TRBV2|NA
TGTGCCAGCAGGGAGGACAGAGCTCCATACTATGGCTACACCTTC
CASREDRAPYYGYTF
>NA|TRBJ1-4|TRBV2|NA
TGTGCCAGCAGTGGGACAGACTATAATGAAAAACTGTTTTTT
CASSGTDYNEKLFF